This section outlines one TCR beta chain sequence together with its context. The count of this clone is one. Its target antigen remains unknown. Base qualities are not at hand, and no much larger clone is one base apart. The immunoSEQ Assay, a bias-controlled multiplex PCR, was used to amplify TCRbeta CDR3 regions from genomic DNA. For the original study's pipeline: The number of nucleated cells in each sample was estimated by amplification of reference gene primers within the assay. Sequence reads were collapsed and filtered to measure the absolute abundance of every unique TCRbeta CDR3 rearrangement. For each sample, productive Simpson clonality was calculated as the square root of Simpson's diversity index over productive rearrangements. TCRdb carries this immuneACCESS record with in-frame sequences only. Its versions omit some clonotypes, under half of them owing to an unresolved V gene in the studies checked, with the rest unexplained. V and J calls plus clone size are reproduced from that table; the DNA served to infer D and trimming. The sample includes about 180,000 clones, with 75% to 90% observed a single time. 5% to 8% of the sample is in the top ten clones.

V has 4 bases trimmed and J has 3 bases trimmed; junction bases matching no gene number 4. The CDR3 covers 15 residues, taking in both the cysteine and the phenylalanine. The only DNA kept is the CDR3, 45 bases in frame from the first base. As encoded in the germline V gene, CDR1 is KGHDR while CDR2 is SFDVKD. The source of the sample is a study of blood T cell repertoires in COVID-19 (dated by TCRdb to the early 2020s). About the study as a whole: Collaborator samples came from the United States, Italy and Spain and covered acute and convalescent phases of COVID-19. The material from the prospective study consisted of cDNA or gDNA derived from T cells, B-cell-depleted T cells, or PBMCs. The dataset comprised deeply sampled blood TCRbeta repertoires from subjects exposed to, actively infected with, or recovered from COVID-19. A freely available public database, intended as a resource for researchers studying the immune response to SARS-CoV-2, is where the repertoires were released. The samples were drawn from two sources: the first 160 participants of the ongoing ImmuneRACE study, and 1,000 to 1,500 subjects contributed by 6 global collaborators. The sample metadata nearly always contained a de-identified subject ID, COVID-19 status, age in years and sex. Where available, HLA class I and class II types were taken from metadata supplied by the sample provider and were not determined by assay-based typing.

Participants in the prospective study were enrolled through a virtual design, were aged roughly 18 to 90 years, and lived in some 24 United States geographic areas. In the prospective study, cohorts were assigned on the basis of participant-reported clinical history obtained from a screening survey and a study questionnaire. ImmuneRACE Cohort 3 recovered participants were defined by two consecutive negative NP/OP PCR tests, healthcare professional clearance, or symptom resolution. Each participant in the prospective study had whole blood, serum and a nasopharyngeal or oropharyngeal swab collected by mobile phlebotomists. Participants in the prospective study had the option to provide additional blood draws and questionnaires over an approximately 2-month period. Prospective study blood samples were shipped either frozen or at room temperature before DNA extraction. Paper-wide results and their limitations: Clinical and demographic metadata were provided uncurated, with the amount varying by source and participant.

This receptor chain uses TRBV24-1 and TRBJ1-5, and 8 junction bases match TRBD1. This receptor was identified in a man aged 35 to 55 who had recovered from COVID-19. Sequenced input: PBMCs or T cells enriched from blood (not recorded which). The base sequence is TGTGCCACCAGTGAGGGGACAGGTTTCAATCAGCCCCAGCATTTT. Its protein product is CATSEGTGFNQPQHF.